The clone carrying this T cell receptor beta chain was counted between two and nine times. These data belong to a study of blood T cells in healthy people across ages. Alongside a J-beta primer mix, a sample-barcoded 5' primer served in a second PCR lasting about 7 to 11 cycles. MiXCR was run by TCRdb on the 5' RACE reads, yielding one entry per CDR3 protein. Found here are some 1.8 million distinct CDR3 sequences, roughly 43% of them singletons; the top ten hold more than 20%. The CDR3 sequence is 13 residues long. Germline lookup yields CDR1 ENHRY and CDR2 SYGVKD. V was shortened by 5 bases and J by 11 bases, with 18 bases between the two germline ends.

The chain uses TRBV10-3 and TRBJ2-5; D unclear. The sample was blood. The source of this sequence is a human donor in good health. This chain's CDR3 is CAISRQVLVEQYF. The CDR3 bases are TGTGCCATCAGTCGGCAGGTCCTAGTGGAGCAGTACTTC.